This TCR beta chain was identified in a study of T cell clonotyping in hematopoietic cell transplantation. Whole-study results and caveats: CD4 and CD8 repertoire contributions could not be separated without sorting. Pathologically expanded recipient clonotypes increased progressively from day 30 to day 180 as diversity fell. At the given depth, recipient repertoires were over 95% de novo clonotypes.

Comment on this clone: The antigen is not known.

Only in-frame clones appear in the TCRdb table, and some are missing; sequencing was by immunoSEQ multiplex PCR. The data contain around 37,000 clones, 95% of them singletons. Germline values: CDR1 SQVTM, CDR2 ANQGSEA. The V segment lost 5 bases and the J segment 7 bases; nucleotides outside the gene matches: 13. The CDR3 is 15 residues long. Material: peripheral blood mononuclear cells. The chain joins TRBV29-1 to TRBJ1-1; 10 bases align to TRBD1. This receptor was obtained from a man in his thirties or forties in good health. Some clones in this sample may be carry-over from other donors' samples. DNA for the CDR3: TGCAGCGTTACACATGCCCGCGGACAGGGGGTTGAAGCTTTCTTT. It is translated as CSVTHARGQGVEAFF.